The rows below give T cell receptor beta chains drawn from one sample of a study of blood T cell repertoires in COVID-19. The data were produced by immunoSEQ multiplex PCR, yet TCRdb's version contains in-frame clones alone and is incomplete. Of more than 200,000 clones in the sample, around 83% were seen once. The sample comprised peripheral blood. The receptors shown here come from a man older than 75 with acute or convalescent COVID-19. The CDR3 runs from the conserved cysteine through the conserved F or W. D genes are given only for firm matches. Some rows have no size entry. The others give once, few or many, or a class for an expanded clone.

clone size	D gene	J gene	V gene	CDR3 DNA	CDR3 protein
-	TRBD1	TRBJ2-2	TRBV10-3	TGTGCCATCAGTGGGGACAGGGTGGGGACCGGGGAGCTGTTTTTT	CAISGDRVGTGELFF
-	-	TRBJ2-3	TRBV24-1	TGTGCCACCAGTGATGCCAGGACTGGCTACACAGATACGCAGTATTTT	CATSDARTGYTDTQYF
few	TRBD1	TRBJ2-1	TRBV5-5	TGTGCCAGCAGCCCCGTCGGGACAGGGGGCCTAGAGCAGTTCTTC	CASSPVGTGGLEQFF
-	-	TRBJ2-1	TRBV28	TGTGCCAGCAGTTCAACGAGATTCTGGTTCTTC	CASSSTRFWFF
-	TRBD1	TRBJ1-5	TRBV11-3	TGTGCCAGCAGCTTAGCCTGGACAGGGGATAGCAATCAGCCCCAGCATTTT	CASSLAWTGDSNQPQHF
-	-	TRBJ1-4	TRBV10-1	TGCGCCAGCAGTGACAGCGTCGCAACTAATGAAAAACTGTTTTTT	CASSDSVATNEKLFF
-	-	TRBJ1-1	TRBV5-4	TGTGCCAGCAGTCCCCCAGGGGCCCTAATGAACACTGAAGCTTTCTTT	CASSPPGALMNTEAFF
-	-	TRBJ1-5	TRBV19	TGTGCCAGTAGTATACCCAGGGGTAGCAATCAGCCCCAGCATTTT	CASSIPRGSNQPQHF
-	TRBD1	TRBJ1-5	TRBV3-1/TRBV3-2	TGTGCCAGCAGTCTCGGACAGGGGGGGCAGCCCCAGCATTTT	CASSLGQGGQPQHF
-	TRBD1	TRBJ1-5	TRBV15	TGTGCCACCAGCAGACCGGGACAGGGGGTAGGCAATCAGCCCCAGCATTTT	CATSRPGQGVGNQPQHF
-	TRBD1	TRBJ1-5	TRBV24-1	TGTGCCACCAGCCCGGGACAGTATCAGCCCCAGCATTTT	CATSPGQYQPQHF
-	-	TRBJ1-3	TRBV9	TGTGCCAGCAGCGTAGACAGGAGCTCTGGAAACACCATATATTTT	CASSVDRSSGNTIYF
few	TRBD1	TRBJ2-3	TRBV4-1	TGCGCCAGCAGCCAAGCAGGGGGCCCGGGACAGGGTAGGACAGATACGCAGTATTTT	CASSQAGGPGQGRTDTQYF
-	TRBD1	TRBJ2-1	TRBV2	TGTGCCAGCAGTTCCCGACAGGGGGAGGGCTACAATGAGCAGTTCTTC	CASSSRQGEGYNEQFF
-	-	TRBJ2-7	TRBV3-1/TRBV3-2	TGTGCCAGCAGCCAAGAATGGGTTAGGCAGGGGGGTGGAGAGCAGTACTTC	CASSQEWVRQGGGEQYF
few	-	TRBJ1-2	TRBV27	TGTGCCAGCAGTTTATCGGTCGCTGGGGGGATCCTGGGTGGCTACACCTTC	CASSLSVAGGILGGYTF
-	-	TRBJ2-3	TRBV18	TGTGCCAGCTCACCACCTAGTACAGGGAAGGACACAGATACGCAGTATTTT	CASSPPSTGKDTDTQYF
-	TRBD2	TRBJ2-1	TRBV19	TGTGCCAGTAGTTACTCCGGGACTAACGGCAATGAGCAGTTCTTC	CASSYSGTNGNEQFF
many	TRBD1	TRBJ2-7	TRBV6-5	TGTGCCAGCAGTTACGTACAGGGGGTTTCCTACGAGCAGTACTTC	CASSYVQGVSYEQYF
-	TRBD2	TRBJ2-3	TRBV13	TGTGCCAGCAGCCCGAGACTAGCGGGGGGGCCAGATACGCAGTATTTT	CASSPRLAGGPDTQYF